These T cell receptor beta chains were read from a single sample in a study of blood T cell repertoires in COVID-19. Some clones are missing from TCRdb's copy, which holds only in-frame ones; the method was immunoSEQ multiplex PCR. The table lists roughly 440,000 clones, 70% to 90% of them singletons. Sequencing was performed on peripheral blood. Every receptor here comes from a woman between 50 and 59 years old with COVID-19, enrolled during active disease. The CDR3 runs from the conserved cysteine through the conserved F or W. Fields, in order: V gene, J gene, CDR3 protein.

TRBV5-1	TRBJ2-7	CASSFRPGTGAYEQYF
TRBV7-8	TRBJ1-6	CASSLEAGLNNSPLHF
TRBV4-2	TRBJ2-2	CASSQDRQAGGPIGELFF
TRBV5-1	TRBJ2-3	CASSPVVAGTDTQYF
TRBV7-2	TRBJ2-2	CASSLDVLAGDYGELFF
TRBV3-1/TRBV3-2	TRBJ2-3	CASREAGAGTDTQYF
TRBV15	TRBJ2-7	CATSSSGTGEFEQYF
TRBV10-1	TRBJ1-1	CASSLTGNTEAFF
TRBV7-9	TRBJ2-7	CASSLGLAGASYEQYF
TRBV18	TRBJ2-3	CASSPPTGTDTQYF
TRBV6-2/TRBV6-3	TRBJ1-1	CASSQGTEAFF
TRBV6-5	TRBJ1-1	CASSLLTGADTEAFF
TRBV5-6	TRBJ1-1	CASTLSPQGATEAFF
TRBV6-5	TRBJ2-5	CASRDTAQETQYF
TRBV7-2	TRBJ1-1	CASSLVPPPGTEAFF
TRBV2	TRBJ1-2	CASSEARGGYGYTF
TRBV3-1/TRBV3-2	TRBJ2-7	CASSPRRTGHEQYF
TRBV6-5	TRBJ1-2	CASTPRGSTFYGYTF
TRBV19	TRBJ2-4	CASSRSLSADIQYF
TRBV19	TRBJ2-2	CAIAGQGTGELFF
TRBV18	TRBJ2-7	CASSPSAQRLGGEQYF
TRBV10-3	TRBJ1-5	CAIGDPTGGNQPQHF
TRBV5-5	TRBJ1-3	CASSLRALGNTIYF
TRBV18	TRBJ1-6	CASSPGQGRDSPLHF
TRBV6-6	TRBJ1-2	CASSYLVTGNYGYTF
TRBV19	TRBJ1-1	CASSIGRPNTEAFF
TRBV5-8	TRBJ2-1	CASSARRGGGAIFF
TRBV4-2	TRBJ2-1	CASTLAGGHNEQFF
TRBV19	TRBJ1-4	CASSPDRVDKKLFF
TRBV4-1	TRBJ1-1	CASSQDSGGGKAEAFF
TRBV5-8	TRBJ2-3	CASGAHGEDFTDTQYF
TRBV12-3/TRBV12-4	TRBJ1-4	CASTDRESGKLFF
TRBV9	TRBJ2-3	CASSASIGTLGTDTQYF
TRBV28	TRBJ1-5	CASSLTGAVAEPQHF
TRBV3-1/TRBV3-2	TRBJ1-1	CASADRAETEAFF
TRBV19	TRBJ1-1	CASSRRQVAVNTEAFF
TRBV3-1/TRBV3-2	TRBJ2-3	CASTPSGGRHDTQYF
TRBV2	TRBJ1-5	CASSVPTGGNIRSQPQHF
TRBV19	TRBJ1-4	CASSIAAVSNEKLFF
TRBV2	TRBJ2-1	CASRPTGPYNEQFF
TRBV2	TRBJ2-5	CASSAFRGETQYF
TRBV3-1/TRBV3-2	TRBJ1-2	CASSQARSMGYTF
TRBV28	TRBJ1-2	CASSFFPPPAGDYGYTF
TRBV28	TRBJ1-1	CASSLRQEAFF